This TCR beta chain is from a study of human T cells and chemical hapten exposure. Turning to the study itself: 2% DPC applied to a 2 cm by 2 cm arm area sensitized donors. Study observations and caveats: While controls formed fewer of them, expanded TCRs formed significantly more large CDR3 similarity clusters.

The library attached unique molecular identifiers to individual cDNA molecules. One entry per CDR3 protein results from TCRdb running MiXCR on the RACE reads. The sample includes hundreds of thousands of distinct CDR3 sequences, more than 5% of them seen just once. Time point in this sample: patch test 2, 6 weeks after DPC sensitization. Indicated treatment: therapeutic diphenylcyclopropenone sensitization with weekly scalp DPC. Ahead of each patch test application, blood was drawn. V dropped 3 bases and J dropped 2 bases, with 16 bases sitting between them. The CDR3 contains 16 residues. This clonotype was seen at least ten times. Its antigen is unknown.

The chain couples TRBV12-3 or TRBV12-4 to TRBJ1-2; D gene uncertain. This TCR derives from a woman aged 18-35 years with alopecia areata. Some clones in this sample may be carry-over from other donors' samples. This sample comprised whole blood, obtained in connection with sensitization to the hapten diphenylcyclopropenone (DPC). The CDR3 DNA reads TGTGCCAGCAGTTTCTTTTTGCGGGGAGGAAACTATGGCTACACCTTC. Protein product: CASSFFLRGGNYGYTF.